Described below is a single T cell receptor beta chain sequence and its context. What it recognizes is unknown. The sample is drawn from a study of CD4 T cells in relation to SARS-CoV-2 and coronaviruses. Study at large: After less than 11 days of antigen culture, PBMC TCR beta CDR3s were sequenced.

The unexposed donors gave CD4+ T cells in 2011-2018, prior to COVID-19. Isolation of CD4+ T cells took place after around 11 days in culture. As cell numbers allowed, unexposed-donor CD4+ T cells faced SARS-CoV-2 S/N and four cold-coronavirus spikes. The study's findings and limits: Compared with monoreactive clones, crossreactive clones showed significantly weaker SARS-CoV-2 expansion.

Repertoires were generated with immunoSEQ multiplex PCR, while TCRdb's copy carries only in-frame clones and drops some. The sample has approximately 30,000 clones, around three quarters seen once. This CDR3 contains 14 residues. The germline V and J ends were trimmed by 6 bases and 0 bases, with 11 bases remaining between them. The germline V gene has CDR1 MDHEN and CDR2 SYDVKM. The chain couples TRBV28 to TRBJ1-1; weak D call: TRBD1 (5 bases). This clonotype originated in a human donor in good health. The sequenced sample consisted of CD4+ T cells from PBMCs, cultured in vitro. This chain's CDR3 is CASRRQSLNTEAFF. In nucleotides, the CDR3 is TGTGCCAGCAGAAGACAGTCCCTGAACACTGAAGCTTTCTTT.